The entry below gives a single T cell receptor (beta chain) sequence along with its context. The data were obtained in a study of blood T cell repertoires in COVID-19. Study as a whole: PBMCs, B-cell-depleted T cells, or T cells provided the cDNA or gDNA that made up the material.

CDR1 LNHDA and CDR2 SQIVND come from the germline V gene (reference sequence). V gave up 6 bases and J gave up 2 bases, with 11 bases separating them. The CDR3 sequence is 13 residues long. In the authors' workflow: The authors estimated nucleated cell counts from reference gene primer amplification. Only in-frame clones appear in the TCRdb table, and some are missing; sequencing was by immunoSEQ multiplex PCR. The DNA gave D and trimming, while V, J and clone size come from that table. The sample carries about 180,000 clones, less than 90% recorded once. The rearrangement joins TRBV19 to TRBJ2-7; TRBD2 is a possible D gene (5 bases). This clonotype originated in a woman aged 70-85 years with COVID-19, enrolled during active disease. The sequencing input was peripheral blood. In DNA form, the CDR3 reads TGTGCCAGTAGGGACTCACAGACCTACGAGCAGTACTTC. Translated: CASRDSQTYEQYF.